A selection of T cell receptor beta chains follows, all from one sample in a study of OX40 agonist ivuxolimab in advanced cancers. The assay was immunoSEQ multiplex PCR, and TCRdb's table has in-frame clones only and misses some. The data hold about 81,000 clones, with about 93% observed a single time. Material: CD4+ or CD8+ T cells sorted from blood, obtained in a trial of the OX40 agonist ivuxolimab. The receptors originated from an adult with an advanced solid tumor such as melanoma, head and neck, liver or kidney cancer. CDR3s include the opening cysteine and the closing phenylalanine or tryptophan. The D gene is left open where the match is weak. Expanded clones get a size class; other rows say once, few or many, or leave the size out.

V,D,J,size,CDR3,DNA
TRBV27,.,TRBJ2-7,.,CASSLPAGGEQYF,TGTGCCAGCAGTCTTCCAGCCGGGGGAGAGCAGTACTTC
TRBV27,.,TRBJ1-1,.,CASSFGTPSQAFF,TGTGCCAGCAGTTTCGGGACACCAAGCCAAGCTTTCTTT
TRBV10-3,.,TRBJ2-7,.,CAISESAPYEQYF,TGTGCCATCAGTGAGTCGGCGCCCTACGAGCAGTACTTC
TRBV14,TRBD1,TRBJ2-1,.,CASSQGGQGANNEQFF,TGTGCCAGCAGCCAAGGGGGACAGGGGGCCAACAATGAGCAGTTCTTC
TRBV19,.,TRBJ1-2,.,CASSSSALRLHYGYTF,TGTGCCAGTAGTTCATCAGCCCTAAGGTTGCACTATGGCTACACCTTC
TRBV29-1,TRBD1,TRBJ1-1,.,CSANRGTEAFF,TGCAGCGCCAACAGGGGTACTGAAGCTTTCTTT
TRBV28,.,TRBJ1-1,.,CASSFVVRDTEAFF,TGTGCCAGCAGTTTCGTGGTCCGGGACACTGAAGCTTTCTTT
TRBV27,.,TRBJ2-7,.,CASSPGPYEQYF,TGTGCCAGCAGTCCCGGACCCTACGAGCAGTACTTC
TRBV4-1,.,TRBJ1-5,.,CASSQGGHQPQHF,TGCGCCAGCAGCCAAGGAGGACATCAGCCCCAGCATTTT
TRBV21-1,.,TRBJ2-7,.,CASSKVQDRGLDYEQYF,TGTGCCAGCAGCAAAGTTCAAGACAGGGGGCTGGACTACGAGCAGTACTTC
TRBV11-2,.,TRBJ1-1,.,CASSEGANTEAFF,TGTGCCAGCAGCGAAGGCGCTAACACTGAAGCTTTCTTT
TRBV25-1,.,TRBJ2-6,once,CASSESIWANVLTF,TGTGCCAGCAGTGAATCCATCTGGGCCAACGTCCTGACTTTC
TRBV19,.,TRBJ2-3,once,CASSIDQGRDTQYF,TGTGCCAGTAGTATAGACCAGGGAAGAGATACGCAGTATTTT
TRBV28,TRBD1,TRBJ1-5,.,CASSLGQANQPQHF,TGTGCCAGCAGTTTGGGACAGGCCAATCAGCCCCAGCATTTT
TRBV15,.,TRBJ1-2,.,CATSRDLGSSYYGYTF,TGTGCCACCAGCAGAGATCTGGGCAGTTCCTACTATGGCTACACCTTC
TRBV5-4,.,TRBJ2-7,once,CASRGSEAEQYF,TGTGCCAGCAGAGGGTCCGAGGCCGAGCAGTACTTC
TRBV10-2,.,TRBJ1-5,.,CASSDVGGYQPQHF,TGCGCCAGCAGTGACGTGGGAGGCTATCAGCCCCAGCATTTT
TRBV6-1,.,TRBJ1-1,once,CASSDRGGTEAFF,TGTGCCAGCAGTGATCGGGGGGGAACTGAAGCTTTCTTT
TRBV27,TRBD2,TRBJ2-1,.,CASSSLAGRRYNEQFF,TGTGCCAGCAGTTCTCTAGCGGGACGTCGCTACAATGAGCAGTTCTTC
TRBV10-1,TRBD1,TRBJ1-6,.,CASGDRGSPLHF,TGCGCCAGCGGAGACAGGGGTTCACCCCTCCACTTT
TRBV29-1,.,TRBJ2-3,.,CSVSTGGDTQYF,TGCAGCGTTTCAACAGGTGGAGATACGCAGTATTTT
TRBV29-1,TRBD2,TRBJ2-1,.,CSALGLAGDWAYNEQFF,TGCAGCGCCTTAGGACTAGCGGGGGATTGGGCTTACAATGAGCAGTTCTTC
TRBV5-4,.,TRBJ1-6,once,CASSLSGWGSPLHF,TGTGCCAGCAGCCTCTCCGGTTGGGGTTCACCCCTCCACTTT
TRBV18,TRBD2,TRBJ2-1,.,CASSPPSGGYNEQFF,TGTGCCAGCTCACCTCCTAGCGGGGGATACAATGAGCAGTTCTTC
TRBV7-6,TRBD2,TRBJ2-7,once,CASSLEGSGGNYEQYF,TGTGCCAGCAGCTTAGAAGGTAGCGGGGGGAACTACGAGCAGTACTTC
TRBV4-1,.,TRBJ2-7,.,CASSQAGTDYEQYF,TGCGCCAGCAGCCAGGCCGGGACTGACTACGAGCAGTACTTC
TRBV7-9,.,TRBJ2-2,.,CASSRGTLHATGTGELFF,TGTGCCAGCAGCCGCGGGACTCTACACGCTACGGGGACCGGGGAGCTGTTTTTT
TRBV27,.,TRBJ1-1,.,CASSLTGPNTEAFF,TGTGCCAGCAGTTTAACAGGACCGAACACTGAAGCTTTCTTT
TRBV7-9,.,TRBJ2-7,once,CASSLPETYEQYF,TGTGCCAGCAGCTTACCAGAGACCTACGAGCAGTACTTC
TRBV9,.,TRBJ2-7,.,CASSVEGVNLHEQYF,TGTGCCAGCAGCGTTGAGGGGGTCAACCTCCACGAGCAGTACTTC
TRBV14,TRBD2,TRBJ2-7,.,CASRVAGSYEQYF,TGTGCCAGCAGGGTAGCGGGGTCCTACGAGCAGTACTTC
TRBV9,TRBD1,TRBJ2-7,.,CASSSTRTGPSYEQYF,TGTGCCAGCAGCTCGACCAGGACAGGCCCGTCCTACGAGCAGTACTTC
TRBV11-1,.,TRBJ2-7,few,CASSLHRVGYEQYF,TGTGCCAGCAGCTTGCACAGGGTCGGGTACGAGCAGTACTTC
TRBV4-1,TRBD1,TRBJ2-3,.,CASSRPTGGKDTQYF,TGCGCCAGCAGCCGGCCGACAGGGGGGAAGGATACGCAGTATTTT
TRBV29-1,.,TRBJ1-2,.,CSVETGANYGYTF,TGCAGCGTTGAAACAGGTGCTAACTATGGCTACACCTTC
TRBV14,TRBD1,TRBJ1-1,.,CASSPGQDPNTEAFF,TGTGCCAGCAGTCCCGGACAGGATCCGAACACTGAAGCTTTCTTT
TRBV27,.,TRBJ1-6,.,CASSFLSDNSPLHF,TGTGCCAGCAGTTTTCTTTCGGATAATTCACCCCTCCACTTT
TRBV27,TRBD1,TRBJ1-2,.,CASSPPPDRGQFGNYGYTF,TGTGCCAGCAGTCCCCCTCCGGACAGGGGGCAATTTGGGAACTATGGCTACACCTTC
TRBV27,TRBD1,TRBJ2-7,.,CASSGTGSYEQYF,TGTGCCAGTTCCGGGACAGGGTCCTACGAGCAGTACTTC
TRBV7-9,.,TRBJ2-1,.,CASSLDWDGEQFF,TGTGCCAGCAGCTTAGACTGGGACGGTGAGCAGTTCTTC
TRBV4-3,TRBD1,TRBJ2-7,.,CASSRDRSYEQYF,TGCGCCAGCAGCCGGGACAGATCCTACGAGCAGTACTTC
TRBV29-1,.,TRBJ1-2,.,CSVDRGEHYGYTF,TGCAGCGTTGATAGGGGGGAACACTATGGCTACACCTTC
TRBV6-4,TRBD1,TRBJ1-5,once,CASSGQGEAGNQPQHF,TGTGCCAGCAGTGGGCAGGGGGAGGCGGGCAATCAGCCCCAGCATTTT
TRBV18,.,TRBJ1-1,.,CASSPGGSTEAFF,TGTGCCAGCTCACCGGGAGGGAGCACTGAAGCTTTCTTT
TRBV5-4,.,TRBJ2-7,.,CASSLGRDTSYEQYF,TGTGCCAGCAGCTTAGGCCGGGATACAAGCTACGAGCAGTACTTC
TRBV28,.,TRBJ2-3,.,CASSFQESTDTQYF,TGTGCCAGCAGTTTCCAGGAAAGCACAGATACGCAGTATTTT
TRBV19,TRBD2,TRBJ2-1,.,CASSIRSERGPYNEQFF,TGTGCCAGTAGTATAAGGAGCGAGCGGGGGCCCTACAATGAGCAGTTCTTC
TRBV7-9,.,TRBJ2-1,.,CASSLPLLTGSARNEQFF,TGTGCCAGCAGCTTACCCCTACTTACCGGATCCGCTCGAAATGAGCAGTTCTTC
TRBV5-8,TRBD1,TRBJ2-1,.,CASLFGTGGSYNEQFF,TGTGCCAGCCTCTTTGGGACAGGGGGCTCCTACAATGAGCAGTTCTTC
TRBV5-1,.,TRBJ2-2,.,CASSLLGRSSIGELFF,TGCGCCAGCAGCTTGTTGGGGAGGAGTTCTATCGGGGAGCTGTTTTTT
TRBV7-9,.,TRBJ2-2,.,CASSSTAGENTGELFF,TGTGCCAGCAGCTCAACTGCAGGGGAGAACACCGGGGAGCTGTTTTTT
TRBV7-9,.,TRBJ2-7,.,CASSLERDEQYF,TGTGCCAGCAGCTTAGAGAGGGACGAGCAGTACTTC
TRBV28,TRBD1,TRBJ2-3,.,CASSEDRGTDTQYF,TGTGCCAGCAGTGAGGACAGGGGCACAGATACGCAGTATTTT